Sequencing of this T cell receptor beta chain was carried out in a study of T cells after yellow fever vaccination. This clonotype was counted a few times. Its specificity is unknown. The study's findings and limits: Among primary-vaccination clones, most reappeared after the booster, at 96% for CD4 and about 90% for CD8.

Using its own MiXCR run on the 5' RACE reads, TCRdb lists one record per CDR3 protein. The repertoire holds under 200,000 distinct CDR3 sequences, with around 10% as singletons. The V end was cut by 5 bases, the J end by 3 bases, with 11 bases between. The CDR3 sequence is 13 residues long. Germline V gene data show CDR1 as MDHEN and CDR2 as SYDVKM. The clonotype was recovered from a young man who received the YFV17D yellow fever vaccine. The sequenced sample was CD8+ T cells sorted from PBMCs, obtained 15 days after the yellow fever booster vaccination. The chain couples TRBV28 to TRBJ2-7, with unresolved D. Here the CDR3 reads CASSSRSFYEQYV. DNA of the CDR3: TGTGCCAGCAGTAGCCGGAGTTTCTACGAGCAGTACGTC.